This entry concerns a single T cell receptor (beta chain). Its matching antigen is unknown. One end of the junction fails to match germline, which may point to a read error. The sample comes from a study of cytomegalovirus exposure and HLA in healthy donors. Study findings and constraints: TCR beta V segments were, for the most part, productive about 87% or about 30% of the time in an earlier analysis. Reports indicate that TCR beta sequences accurately predicted the HLA-A and HLA-B alleles of most subjects. Follow-up analysis found HLA locus-dependent TCR association rates, highest for DRB1 and lowest for HLA-C.

The CDR3 loop spans 14 amino acids. CDR1 and CDR2 from the germline V gene are MNHNS and SASEGT. The PCR had 60 Vbeta and 13 Jbeta primers. Here immunoSEQ multiplex PCR was the method, and the copy in TCRdb shows in-frame clones only, minus some. This table holds some 98,000 clones, 65% to 80% found once. This TCR derives from a human donor in good health. Input material: PBMCs. The V gene is TRBV6-1, the J gene TRBJ2-1; weak D call: TRBD2 (5 bases). DNA for the CDR3: TGTGCCAGCACTGAAGCTTGGCGGGACAATGAGCAGTTCTTC. Protein product: CASTEAWRDNEQFF.